This T cell receptor (beta chain) was identified in a study of blood T cell repertoires in COVID-19. Turning to the study itself: Samples of COVID-19 (acute and convalescent) were obtained from the United States, Italy and Spain. Sources were T cells, B-cell-depleted T cells, or PBMCs; the material itself was cDNA or gDNA.

Per the study methods: Estimation of nucleated cell counts was performed using reference gene primer amplification. Libraries were prepared by immunoSEQ multiplex PCR; TCRdb keeps only in-frame clonotypes and omits some of them. V, J and clone size are taken as reported in that table, and D and trimming were inferred from the DNA itself. Of over 150,000 clones listed, more than 85% are singletons. Only one count was recorded for this clone. CDR3 length: 16 residues. Trimming took off 6 bases at V and 7 bases at J, with 19 bases between the two ends. The germline V gene encodes CDR1 MDHEN and CDR2 SYDVKM.

The specimen sequenced was peripheral blood. V is TRBV28 and J is TRBJ1-6; weak D call: TRBD1 (6 bases). This sequence originates from a woman of 80 years or more with COVID-19, enrolled during active disease. CDR3 in amino acids: CASSLGQGRRNSPLHF. The CDR3 region has the DNA TGTGCCAGCAGCCTAGGGCAGGGGCGGAGGAATTCACCCCTCCACTTT. Full variable domain (remainder filled in from reference TRBV28 and TRBJ1-6): DVKVTQSSRYLVKRTGEKVFLECVQDMDHENMFWYRQDPGLGLRLIYFSYDVKMKEKGDIPEGYSVSREKKERFSLILESASTNQTSMYLCASSLGQGRRNSPLHFGNGTRLTVT.